Shown below are 3 T cell receptor beta chains from a single sample sequenced in a study of T cells in Graves' hyperthyroidism and ophthalmopathy. Amplification targeted TCR beta CDR3 regions from RNA transcripts. HTBI primers were used for first-round RT-PCR of the TCR CDR3. TCRdb used MiXCR to reprocess the multiplex PCR reads, holding one entry per CDR3 protein. The table records 600,000 to 700,000 distinct CDR3 sequences, around 15% of them present only once. Sequenced: blood. The origin of the receptors is a woman aged 40 to 50 with Graves' ophthalmopathy.

The V gene is TRBV7-2, the J gene TRBJ2-5; weak D call: TRBD2 (5 bases). Trimming took off 5 bases at V and 5 bases at J, with 18 bases between the two ends. CDR3 length: 15 amino acids. Germline CDR1 reads SGHTA; CDR2 reads FQGNSA. CDR3: CASSQAPSGGETQYF. The CDR3 nucleotides are TGTGCCAGCAGCCAAGCCCCCAGCGGTGGTGAGACCCAGTACTTC.

This clonotype was seen at least ten times. This chain uses TRBV18 with TRBJ2-4; 8 bases line up with TRBD1. Trimming cost V 3 bases and J 7 bases; bases outside gene matches: 5. The CDR3 loop spans 14 amino acids. CDR1 and CDR2 (germline): KGHSH, LQKENI. Here the CDR3 DNA reads TGTGCCAGCTCACCGGACAGGGTAGTGAACATTCAGTACTTC. As protein: CASSPDRVVNIQYF.

This clonotype was picked up many times. The chain uses TRBV12-3 or TRBV12-4 and TRBJ1-1, with a weak D call TRBD1 (5 bases). Trimming stripped 5 bases from V and 0 bases from J, with 13 bases between. The CDR3 has 15 amino acids. The CDR3 DNA sequence: TGTGCCAGCAGTATGTGGTCGGACATGAACACTGAAGCTTTCTTT. This translates into CASSMWSDMNTEAFF.